The text below deals with one T cell receptor beta chain. Its antigen is currently unknown. Donors were healthy HIV-negative adults without recently reported acute infections or vaccinations. The sample belongs to a study of shared clonotypes between healthy human individuals. Study-level points and caveats: Some clonotypes were shared by all four sorted-subset donors, while others were not shared. The non-shared ones had lower generation probabilities than the shared ones. Sequencing depth was a factor that was expected to affect clonotype sharing among donors.

Deletions cut 0 bases from V and 12 bases from J, with 20 bases between. The CDR3 length is 15 residues. CDR1 and CDR2 (germline): MNHEY, SVGAGI. Original handling: Filtering was not the same, since immunoSEQ gave junction-only sequences without quality scores. The repertoire was sequenced with immunoSEQ multiplex PCR; TCRdb's copy has only in-frame clones and lacks some. V, J and clone size reflect that table, while D and trimming were determined from the DNA. The sample lists over a million clones; approximately 96% were seen once. The material sequenced was naive CD4+ T cells sorted from blood. Subset denoted: CD45RA+ positively selected. The chain is built from TRBV6-5 and TRBJ1-2; D may be TRBD1 (6 bases). The receptor was derived from a man younger than 45 in good health. The DNA for the CDR3 is TGTGCCAGCAGTTACTCGAGGGGGGCGGAGCACCACGACACCTTC. Residues: CASSYSRGAEHHDTF.